This is a list of T cell receptor beta chains from one sample in a study of blood T cell repertoires in COVID-19. The protocol was immunoSEQ multiplex PCR, while the TCRdb copy is restricted to in-frame clones and leaves out a portion. The sample has about 150,000 clones, 80% to 85% seen once. The material sequenced was PBMCs or T cells enriched from blood (not recorded which). The receptor set was obtained from a man between 65 and 85 years old who had been exposed to COVID-19. The CDR3 runs from the conserved cysteine through the conserved F or W.

cdr3_length j_call v_call cdr3_aa
16 TRBJ1-1 TRBV29-1 CSVVGVDSLMNTEAFF
15 TRBJ1-1 TRBV7-3 CASSLFRGHGSQAFF
16 TRBJ2-2 TRBV7-9 CASSHSSGGVSGELFF
17 TRBJ2-3 TRBV11-2 CASSLRRAGGFADTQYF
14 TRBJ2-3 TRBV18 CASSPVTGVDTQYF
21 TRBJ2-1 TRBV7-8 CASSSELVFNNWRERFHEQFF
11 TRBJ1-1 TRBV11-2 CASSFSTEAFF
14 TRBJ1-1 TRBV7-2 CASSFGSGNTEAFF
14 TRBJ2-7 TRBV7-6 CASSRGQGEYEQYF
14 TRBJ2-4 TRBV5-1 CASSLGGLDNIQYF
17 TRBJ2-3 TRBV7-2 CASSLVAGGAVSDTQYF
14 TRBJ2-3 TRBV7-2 CASSYYRGQDTQYF
14 TRBJ1-1 TRBV5-5 CASSSGQGNPEAFF
10 TRBJ1-4 TRBV28 CATVNEKLFF
11 TRBJ1-2 TRBV30 CAWSVGGVYTF